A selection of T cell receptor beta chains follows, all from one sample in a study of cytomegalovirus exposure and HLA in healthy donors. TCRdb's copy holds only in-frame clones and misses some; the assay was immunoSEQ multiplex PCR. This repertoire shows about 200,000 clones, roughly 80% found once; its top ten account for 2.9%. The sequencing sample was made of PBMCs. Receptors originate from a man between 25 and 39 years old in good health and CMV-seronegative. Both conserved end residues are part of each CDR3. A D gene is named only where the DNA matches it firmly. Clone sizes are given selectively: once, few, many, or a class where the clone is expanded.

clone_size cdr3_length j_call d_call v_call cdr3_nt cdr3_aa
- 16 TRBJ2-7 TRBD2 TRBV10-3 TGTGCCATCAGTGAGAGGGGGCTAGCGGGGTCTAACGAGCAGTACTTC CAISERGLAGSNEQYF
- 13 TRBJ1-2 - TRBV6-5 TGTGCCAGCAGTATGGCGGGGAGCTATGGCTACACCTTC CASSMAGSYGYTF
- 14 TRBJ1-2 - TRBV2 TGTGCCAGCAGTGGGCCGGGAGAAAAATATGGCTACACCTTC CASSGPGEKYGYTF
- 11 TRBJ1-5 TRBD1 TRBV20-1 TGCAGTGCTAACAACAGGGGGAGCCAGCATTTT CSANNRGSQHF
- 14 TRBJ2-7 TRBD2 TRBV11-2 TGTGCCAGCAGCTCCAGACTAGCGGGGGACGAGCAGTACTTC CASSSRLAGDEQYF
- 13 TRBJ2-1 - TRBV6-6 TGTGCCAGCAGGGGGCCAGCATCCAATGAGCAGTTCTTC CASRGPASNEQFF
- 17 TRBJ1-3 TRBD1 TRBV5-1 TGCGCCAGCAGCTTGGGGTCCCCACAGGGGTCTGGAAACACCATATATTTT CASSLGSPQGSGNTIYF
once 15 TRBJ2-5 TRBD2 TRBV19 TGTGCCAGTAGTATAGAAAGCGGGGGGCGCGAGACCCAGTACTTC CASSIESGGRETQYF
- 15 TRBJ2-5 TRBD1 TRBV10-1 TGCGCCAGCAGTGAGTCCGGGACAGGGAAAGAGACCCAGTACTTC CASSESGTGKETQYF
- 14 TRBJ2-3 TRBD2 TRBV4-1 TGCGCCAGCAGCCTAGCGGGGGGCACAGATACGCAGTATTTT CASSLAGGTDTQYF
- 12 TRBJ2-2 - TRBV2 TGTGCCAGTCTAGGGAACACCGGGGAGCTGTTTTTT CASLGNTGELFF
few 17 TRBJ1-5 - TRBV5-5 TGTGCCAGCAGCTTGGAACTCGGTCCCCGGGGGAGACAGCCCCAGCATTTT CASSLELGPRGRQPQHF
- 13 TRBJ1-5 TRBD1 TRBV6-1 TGTGCCAGCAGTGGGGACAGGGATCAGCCCCAGCATTTT CASSGDRDQPQHF
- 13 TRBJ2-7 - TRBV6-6 TGTGCCAGCAGTACCCCCCCCGGGTACGAGCAGTACTTC CASSTPPGYEQYF
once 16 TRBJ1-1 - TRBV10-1 TGCGCCAGCAGACTCACCTCTTATTCAGGGAACACTGAAGCTTTCTTT CASRLTSYSGNTEAFF
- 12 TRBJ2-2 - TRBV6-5 TGTGCCAGCAGTTCGAGAGTCGGGGAGCTGTTTTTT CASSSRVGELFF
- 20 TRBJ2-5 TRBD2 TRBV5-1 TGCGCCAGCAGCTACCAACTAGCGGGGGGCGAAATGTTCTGCTGGGAGACCCAGTACTTC CASSYQLAGGEMFCWETQYF
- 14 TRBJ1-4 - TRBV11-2 TGTGCCAGCAGCTTATTCAGTATAAATGAAAAACTGTTTTTT CASSLFSINEKLFF
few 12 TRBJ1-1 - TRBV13 TGTGCCAGCAGTGCCGAGGCCACTGAAGCTTTCTTT CASSAEATEAFF
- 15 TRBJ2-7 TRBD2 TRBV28 TGTGCCAGCAGTTCCCCTAGCGGGGGGTCCTACGAGCAGTACTTC CASSSPSGGSYEQYF
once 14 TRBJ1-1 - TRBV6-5 TGTGCCAGCAGTTACTCGAGGCAGAACACTGAAGCTTTCTTT CASSYSRQNTEAFF
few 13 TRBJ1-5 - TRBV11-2 TGTGCCAGCAGCCTTGGGGGGAGTCAGCCCCAGCATTTT CASSLGGSQPQHF
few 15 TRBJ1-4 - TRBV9 TGTGCCAGCAGCGTAGGCAGAGGTATTAATGAAAAACTGTTTTTT CASSVGRGINEKLFF
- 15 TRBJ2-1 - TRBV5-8 TGTGCCAGCAGCTTGGGGCGGATACTCTACAATGAGCAGTTCTTC CASSLGRILYNEQFF
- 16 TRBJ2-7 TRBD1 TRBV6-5 TGTGCCAGCAGTTATTCGGGACAGGGAAGCTCCTACGAGCAGTACTTC CASSYSGQGSSYEQYF
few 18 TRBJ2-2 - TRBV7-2 TGTGCCAGCAGCTCGCCCAGGATGGGTTTCTCGAACACCGGGGAGCTGTTTTTT CASSSPRMGFSNTGELFF
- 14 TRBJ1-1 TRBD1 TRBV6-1 TGTGCCAGCACTCGGGACAGCTTGAACACTGAAGCTTTCTTT CASTRDSLNTEAFF
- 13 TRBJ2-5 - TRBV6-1 TGTGCCAGCAGCACCCGGGACACGGAGACCCAGTACTTC CASSTRDTETQYF
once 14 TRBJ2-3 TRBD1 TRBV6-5 TGTGCCGGCAGTTACGCAGGGGGTTCAGATACGCAGTATTTT CAGSYAGGSDTQYF
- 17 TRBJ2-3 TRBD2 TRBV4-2 TGTGCCAGCAGCCAAGAGGGCGCGGGGGGGAGCACAGATACGCAGTATTTT CASSQEGAGGSTDTQYF
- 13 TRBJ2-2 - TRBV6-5 TGTGCCAGCAGTTACCCGGAAAAGGGGCAGCTGTTTTTT CASSYPEKGQLFF
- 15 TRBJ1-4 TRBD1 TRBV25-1 TGTGCCAGCAGTGAGCTCCGGGACAGTAATGAAAAACTGTTTTTT CASSELRDSNEKLFF
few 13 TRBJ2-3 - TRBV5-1 TGCGCCAGCAGCACTACGAGCACAGATACGCAGTATTTT CASSTTSTDTQYF
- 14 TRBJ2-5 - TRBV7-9 TGTGCCAGCAGCCTATACCCAGCGGAAGAGACCCAGTACTTC CASSLYPAEETQYF
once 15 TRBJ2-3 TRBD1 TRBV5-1 TGCGCCAGCACCCGGGACAGGGGTTTGGCAGATACGCAGTATTTT CASTRDRGLADTQYF
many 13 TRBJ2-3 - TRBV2 TGTGCCAGCGGAGGGGTTGGGACAGATACGCAGTATTTT CASGGVGTDTQYF
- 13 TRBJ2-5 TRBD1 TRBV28 TGTGCCAGCAGGACAGGGGGGGAGGAGACCCAGTACTTC CASRTGGEETQYF
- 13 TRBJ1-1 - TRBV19 TGTGCCAGTAAATGGGGGGGCGGCACTGAAGCTTTCTTT CASKWGGGTEAFF
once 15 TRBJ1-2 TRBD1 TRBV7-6 TGTGCCAGCAGCTTAGAAAGGGGGCCTAACTATGGCTACACCTTC CASSLERGPNYGYTF
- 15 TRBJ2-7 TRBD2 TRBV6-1 TGTGCCAGCACCTCACTAGCGGGGGGGCCAAGCGAGCAGTACTTC CASTSLAGGPSEQYF
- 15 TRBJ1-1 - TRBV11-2 TGTGCCAGCAGCTCCGGAGACCGTTTGAACACTGAAGCTTTCTTT CASSSGDRLNTEAFF
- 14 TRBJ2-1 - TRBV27 TGTGCCAGCAGTGCCCCAGGGGCGTACAATGAGCAGTTCTTC CASSAPGAYNEQFF
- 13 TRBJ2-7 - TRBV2 TGTGCCAGCAGCCGGGACACCTCCTACGAGCAGTACTTC CASSRDTSYEQYF
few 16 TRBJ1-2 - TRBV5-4 TGTGCCAGCAGCTTGGGTGGGCGAGGGAGCATGGATGGCTACACCTTC CASSLGGRGSMDGYTF
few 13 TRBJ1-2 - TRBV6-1 TGTGCCAGCAGTCGGACAGCTAACTATGGCTACACCTTC CASSRTANYGYTF
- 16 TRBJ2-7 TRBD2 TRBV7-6 TGTGCCAGCAGCTTAGCGGAGGTAGCGGGGCCTAACGAGCAGTACTTC CASSLAEVAGPNEQYF
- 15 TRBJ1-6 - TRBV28 TGTGCCAGCAGTTATGGGGGGGCCTATAATTCACCCCTCCACTTT CASSYGGAYNSPLHF
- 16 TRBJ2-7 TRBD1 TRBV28 TGTGCCAGCAGTTTCGGGCCGGGACAGGTTGACTACGAGCAGTACTTC CASSFGPGQVDYEQYF
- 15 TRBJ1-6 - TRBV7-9 TGTGCCAGCAGCGCCGGAGGGGCGAGGGACTCACCCCTCCACTTT CASSAGGARDSPLHF
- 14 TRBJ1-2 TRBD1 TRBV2 TGTGCCAGCCGGGACAGAGCATTTAACTATGGCTACACCTTC CASRDRAFNYGYTF
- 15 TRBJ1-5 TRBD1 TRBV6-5 TGTGCCAGCAGTTACGTCAGGGGGAACAATCAGCCCCAGCATTTT CASSYVRGNNQPQHF
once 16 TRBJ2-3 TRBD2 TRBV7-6 TGTGCCAGCAGCTTAGGGGTGTCGGGGGGGCAAGATACGCAGTATTTT CASSLGVSGGQDTQYF
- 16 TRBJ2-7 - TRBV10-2 TGCGCCAGCAGTGAGTCTCTCGCGGGCCCCGCCTACGAGCAGTACTTC CASSESLAGPAYEQYF
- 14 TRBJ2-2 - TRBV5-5 TGTGCCAGCAGCTTGGGAGGGGGGGCCGGGGAGCTGTTTTTT CASSLGGGAGELFF
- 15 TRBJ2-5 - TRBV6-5 TGTGCCAGCAGTCCTAGGGGACTGTACCAAGAGACCCAGTACTTC CASSPRGLYQETQYF
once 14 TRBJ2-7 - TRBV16 TGTGCCAGCAGCCAATGGGCCAGAAACTACGAGCAGTACTTC CASSQWARNYEQYF
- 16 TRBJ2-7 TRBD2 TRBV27 TGTGCCAGCAGTTTACTCACTAGCGGGGGTCCCCACGAGCAGTACTTC CASSLLTSGGPHEQYF